A selection of T cell receptor beta chains follows, all from one sample in a study of tumor-infiltrating lymphocytes in primary liver carcinoma. TCRdb re-called the multiplex PCR reads through MiXCR, storing one row per CDR3 protein. This table has 300,000 to 400,000 distinct CDR3 sequences, roughly 61% appearing once. Sequences were obtained from peripheral blood. Receptors were obtained from a man aged 35 to 55 with primary liver carcinoma and hepatitis B virus infection. The CDR3 runs from the conserved cysteine through the conserved F or W. The D gene is left open where the match is weak. Clone size is given for some rows only: seen once, a few or many times, or a class if the clone is expanded.

D gene	V gene	J gene	clone size	CDR3 DNA	CDR3 protein
TRBD1	TRBV11-2	TRBJ2-7	NA	TGTGTCAGCAGTTACGGACAGGCCTACGAGCAGTACTTC	CVSSYGQAYEQYF
NA	TRBV7-9	TRBJ2-5	few	TGTGCCAGCAGCTTAGCCACCGACCGACTGGTTGCAGAGACCCAGTACTTC	CASSLATDRLVAETQYF
TRBD2	TRBV7-9	TRBJ2-1	few	TGTGCCAGCAGCTCCGGGGGGTTGCGGGAGCAACGGAATGAGCAGTTCTTC	CASSSGGLREQRNEQFF
NA	TRBV29-1	TRBJ2-1	NA	TGCAGCGTTGGAGGGCGCGGAGGGTCCTACAATGAGCAGTTCTTC	CSVGGRGGSYNEQFF
NA	TRBV4-1	TRBJ2-7	many	TGCGCCAGCAGCCAAGGGGGAGGCTACGAGCAGTACTTC	CASSQGGGYEQYF
TRBD1	TRBV12-3/TRBV12-4	TRBJ1-5	NA	TGTGCCAGCAGTCCTAGGACAGGGGGTATCAATCAGCCTCAGCATTTT	CASSPRTGGINQPQHF
NA	TRBV6-1	TRBJ2-1	many	TGTGCCACCGATAAGAGGGAATACAATGAGCAGTTCTTC	CATDKREYNEQFF
NA	TRBV6-6	TRBJ2-3	many	TGTGCCAGCAGTTACTCGCTATCCACCGACCCAACAGATACGCAGTATTTT	CASSYSLSTDPTDTQYF
NA	TRBV7-9	TRBJ2-7	NA	TGCGCCAGCAGCTTAGTCACAGGGCAAGCCTACGAGCAGTACTTC	CASSLVTGQAYEQYF
TRBD2	TRBV30	TRBJ2-7	NA	TGTGCCTTGGGGACTAACGGGATCAACGAGCAGTACTTC	CALGTNGINEQYF
TRBD2	TRBV6-5	TRBJ2-7	NA	TGTGCCAGCAGTCATCGGGAGGGCTACGAGCAGTACTTC	CASSHREGYEQYF
TRBD1	TRBV10-3	TRBJ2-1	few	TGTGCCATCAGTGACAGGGGGAGCTCCTACAATGAGCAGTTCTTC	CAISDRGSSYNEQFF
TRBD2	TRBV5-4	TRBJ2-5	NA	TGTGCCAGCAGCTTAGAGGCGGGAGGTGTGGGGACCCAGTACTTC	CASSLEAGGVGTQYF
TRBD1	TRBV2	TRBJ1-6	NA	TGTGCCAGCAACAGACTGAACAGGGGCGTTAAGAATTCACCCCTCCACTTT	CASNRLNRGVKNSPLHF
TRBD2	TRBV11-2	TRBJ2-3	NA	TGTGCTAGCAGCTTAGGCCTAGCGGGAGAAGATATGCAGTATTTT	CASSLGLAGEDMQYF
TRBD2	TRBV5-1	TRBJ2-7	NA	TGCGCCAGCAGCTTGAATCTAGCGGTTTCCTACGAGCAGTACTTC	CASSLNLAVSYEQYF
NA	TRBV11-2	TRBJ1-5	NA	TGTGCCGGCAGCAGAGGCGGTAGTAGTCAGCCCCAGCATTTC	CAGSRGGSSQPQHF
NA	TRBV29-1	TRBJ1-1	NA	TGCAGCGTTCAGACAGCTAACATTGAACCTTTCTTT	CSVQTANIEPFF
NA	TRBV29-1	TRBJ2-1	NA	TGCAGCGCCGCGCCTGACCATTACAGTGACCAGTTCTTC	CSAAPDHYSDQFF
NA	TRBV4-3	TRBJ2-5	NA	TGCGCCAAAAGCCAAGCCCCGGGAGAGACCCAGTACTTC	CAKSQAPGETQYF
TRBD1	TRBV5-1	TRBJ2-7	NA	TGCGCCAGTAACTTAACCGGGACAGGGGGCACCTACGAGCAGTACTTC	CASNLTGTGGTYEQYF
TRBD1	TRBV18	TRBJ2-7	NA	TGTGCCAGCTCGACGGGTGGACAGGCCTACGAGCAGTACTTC	CASSTGGQAYEQYF
NA	TRBV11-2	TRBJ2-1	once	TGTACCAGCAGCTTCCCCCCGGGTTGCAATGAGCAGTTCTTC	CTSSFPPGCNEQFF